This TCR beta chain comes out of a study of blood T cells in healthy people across ages. Between the trimmed V and J ends, which lost 4 bases and 2 bases, there was a span of 11 bases. CDR3 length equals 15 residues. CDR1 and CDR2 (germline): KGHDR, SFDVKD. Through a sample-barcoded 5' primer and a J-beta primer mix, a second PCR was run for roughly 6 to 11 cycles. A template-switch adaptor containing 12 random nucleotides labeled each cDNA molecule. MiXCR, run by TCRdb on the 5' RACE reads, gives a single entry per CDR3 protein. The sample has over 750,000 distinct CDR3 sequences; around 25% are singletons. In this sample, this clonotype turned up a few times. These records were also assigned to another study, of T cells of mothers and their children.

The sample was blood. The origin of this receptor is a boy aged 5-17 years in good health. J is TRBJ2-1 and V is TRBV24-1; D may be TRBD2 (6 bases). The CDR3 sequence: CATSDLRDPYNEQFF. For the CDR3, the DNA is TGTGCCACCAGTGACCTGCGGGATCCCTACAATGAGCAGTTCTTC.